The 2 T cell receptor beta chains presented below share a single source sample, sequenced in a study of T cells in Graves' hyperthyroidism and ophthalmopathy (dated by TCRdb to about 2019). Receptor amplification or capture employed multiplex PCR. TCRdb names Illumina HiSeq 2000 as the instrument used. TCR beta CDR3 regions were amplified from RNA transcripts. The first round of RT-PCR for the TCR CDR3 was performed with the HTBI primer set and the Qiagen OneStep RT-PCR kit. TCRdb passed the public sequencing reads through fastp at Q25 and MiXCR, retaining productive beta sequences. Rows matching on CDR3 protein sequence are summarized as one entry with the most common DNA and genes. This sample is represented by about 150,000 distinct CDR3 sequences; approximately 20% of them were singletons. Clones ranked in the top ten supply roughly 73% of the sample. Material: blood. These receptors originate from a woman aged 45-65 years with Graves' hyperthyroidism that later progressed to Graves' ophthalmopathy.

The chain recombines TRBV28 with TRBJ2-3, with TRBD2 identical over 10 bases. Germline CDR1 is MDHEN and CDR2 is SYDVKM. The CDR3 is made up of 16 amino acids. Germline trimming cut 6 bases from V and 3 bases from J; bases unmatched to any gene: 9. CDR3 residues: CASSPEAGGYTDTQYF. In nucleotides, the CDR3 is TGTGCCAGCAGCCCTGAAGCGGGAGGGTATACAGATACGCAGTATTTT.

This clonotype was seen only a few times. V is TRBV19 and J is TRBJ2-7; D is unclear. V was clipped by 6 bases and J by 6 bases, with 15 bases between them. The CDR3 length is 13 residues. The germline gives CDR1 LNHDA, CDR2 SQIVND (reference sequence). CDR3 amino acids: CASSLRPEIEQYF. CDR3 sequence (DNA): TGTGCCAGTAGCCTCAGACCAGAGATCGAGCAGTACTTC. The variable domain in full, with the rest retrieved from reference TRBV19 and TRBJ2-7, is DGGITQSPKYLFRKEGQNVTLSCEQNLNHDAMYWYRQDPGQGLRLIYYSQIVNDFQKGDIAEGYSVSREKKESFPLTVTSAQKNPTAFYLCASSLRPEIEQYFGPGTRLTVT.